The 17 T cell receptor beta chains in this list originate from one sample, sequenced in a study of cytomegalovirus exposure and HLA in healthy donors. PCR used 60 Vbeta primers and 13 Jbeta primers. TCRdb keeps only in-frame clones here, not all; method: immunoSEQ multiplex PCR. This sample carries about 170,000 clones, roughly 76% of them seen once, and the ten largest clones take about 2.3%. The sequenced sample was PBMCs. These receptors originate from a male donor in good health and CMV-seronegative.

In DNA form, the CDR3 reads TGTGCCTGGAGTAACGGGGGAATCTACACCTTC. Protein: CAWSNGGIYTF. The gene calls are TRBV30 and TRBJ1-2; tentatively, D is TRBD1 (5 bases). V shed 2 bases and J shed 10 bases, with 11 bases lying between them. The CDR3 has 11 residues. Per germline, CDR1 GTSNPN and CDR2 SVGIG (reference sequence).

The V call is TRBV5-6, the J call TRBJ1-1; 10 nucleotides align to TRBD1. Germline V gives CDR1 SGHDT, CDR2 YYEEEE. The CDR3 extends over 13 amino acids. Trimming took 5 bases from V and 11 from J; bases not matched to a gene: 9. The CDR3 DNA reads as TGTGCCAGCAGTTCGACAGGGGGCGTCAGGGCTTTCTTT. Translated, it gives CASSSTGGVRAFF. The whole variable domain, remainder taken from reference TRBV5-6 and TRBJ1-1, is DAGVTQSPTHLIKTRGQQVTLRCSPKSGHDTVSWYQQALGQGPQFIFQYYEEEERQRGNFPDRFSGHQFPNYSSELNVNALLLGDSALYLCASSSTGGVRAFFGQGTRLTVV.

The chain couples TRBV27 to TRBJ2-1, with 11 positions matching TRBD2. The junction had 6 bases not matched to a gene; V was cut back by 1 base and J by 7 bases. Germline V CDR1 and CDR2: MNHEY, SMNVEV (reference sequence). CDR3 length: 16 amino acids. Here the CDR3 reads CASSLLGLAALNEQFF. The CDR3 DNA sequence: TGTGCCAGCAGTTTATTGGGACTAGCGGCCCTGAATGAGCAGTTCTTC.

The chain joins TRBV6-5 to TRBJ1-2, with TRBD1 matching 7 bases. This CDR3 is 14 amino acids long. CDR1 and CDR2 from the germline V gene are MNHEY and SVGAGI. V shed 5 bases and J 7 bases; nucleotides not matched to a gene: 10. The CDR3 DNA reads as TGTGCCAGCAGTATCATGACAGGGTTGGGTGGCTACACCTTC. Translating it yields CASSIMTGLGGYTF.

This clone was detected a few times. CDR3 loop: CASSLRMSNQPQHF. The CDR3 bases are TGTGCCAGCAGTTTGAGGATGAGCAATCAGCCCCAGCATTTT. This chain uses TRBV7-2 with TRBJ1-5; D ambiguous. Trimming shortened V by 6 bases and J by 1 base, and 10 bases separated the two germline ends. CDR3 length equals 14 residues. The germline CDR1 and CDR2 sequences are SGHTA and FQGNSA.

V gene TRBV2 combines with J gene TRBJ1-3; 8 nucleotides align to TRBD1. Trimming at V came to 8 bases and at J to 0 bases, leaving 3 bases not matched to a gene. In germline, CDR1 is SNHLY, CDR2 FYNNEI. CDR3 length: 14 residues. In DNA form, the CDR3 reads TGTGCCAGCGGGGACAGGAGCTCTGGAAACACCATATATTTT. Translating it yields CASGDRSSGNTIYF.

The chain carries TRBV14 and TRBJ2-6; the match to TRBD1 covers 10 bases. V was clipped by 8 bases and J by 1 base; unmatched bases: 5. This CDR3 is 16 amino acids long. The germline V gene has CDR1 SGHDN and CDR2 FVKESK. The CDR3 DNA reads as TGTGCCAGCGGGGACAGGGGTTTATCTGGGGCCAACGTCCTGACTTTC. Protein product: CASGDRGLSGANVLTF.

The rearrangement joins TRBV6-5 to TRBJ2-7; D is ambiguous. The V end was cut by 6 bases, the J end by 0 bases, with 15 bases between. CDR1 is MNHEY and CDR2 is SVGAGI in the germline V gene. This CDR3 has 15 residues. The CDR3 is CASSPSPAFSYEQYF. CDR3 sequence (DNA): TGTGCCAGCAGCCCCAGTCCCGCCTTCTCCTACGAGCAGTACTTC.

Here the CDR3 reads CASSPGTFMREQFF. For the CDR3, the DNA is TGTGCCAGCAGTCCCGGGACTTTTATGCGTGAGCAGTTCTTC. This sequence joins TRBV6-5 and TRBJ2-1; D is possibly TRBD2 (6 bases). The germline V gene has CDR1 MNHEY and CDR2 SVGAGI. V was cut by 5 bases and J by 9 bases, with 17 bases left in between. The CDR3 loop spans 14 amino acids.

This chain connects TRBV7-9 to TRBJ2-7; D might be TRBD2 (5 bases). This CDR3 contains 13 residues. V was pared by 0 bases and J by 5 bases, with 8 bases between. The germline gives CDR1 SEHNR, CDR2 FQNEAQ (reference sequence). CDR3 coding DNA: TGTGCCAGCAGCTTAGCCGGGAAAGACGAGCAGTACTTC. Protein product: CASSLAGKDEQYF.

CDR3 sequence reads: CASSQAEGRGFYEQYF. The CDR3 DNA reads as TGCGCCAGCAGCCAAGCAGAGGGGCGGGGGTTCTACGAGCAGTACTTC. This chain links TRBV4-3 with TRBJ2-7; TRBD2 agrees at 7 bases. This CDR3 is 16 amino acids long. The germline CDR1 and CDR2 sequences are LGHNA and YSLEER. V lost 1 base and J lost 3; bases outside the gene matches: 9.

The CDR3 region is CASSLETEGLEQYF. The DNA for the CDR3 is TGCGCCAGCAGCCTGGAGACAGAGGGACTCGAGCAGTACTTC. This chain joins TRBV5-1 and TRBJ2-7; TRBD2 is a possible D gene (6 bases). The V end lost 4 bases, the J end lost 6 bases, and 17 bases lay between the germline ends. Per germline, CDR1 SGHRS and CDR2 YFSETQ. The length of the CDR3 is 14 residues. Filled out from reference TRBV5-1 and TRBJ2-7, the complete variable domain reads KAGVTQTPRYLIKTRGQQVTLSCSPISGHRSVSWYQQTPGQGLQFLFEYFSETQRNKGNFPGRFSGRQFSNSRSEMNVSTLELGDSALYLCASSLETEGLEQYFGPGTRLTVT.

CDR3: CASSNRGRNYGYTF. The CDR3 bases are TGTGCCAGCAGTAACAGGGGGCGCAACTATGGCTACACCTTC. The chain uses TRBV28 and TRBJ1-2; TRBD1 matches at 9 bases. The germline V gene encodes CDR1 MDHEN and CDR2 SYDVKM. V shed 5 bases and J 2 bases; nucleotides not matched to a gene: 3. The CDR3 loop spans 14 amino acids.

The V gene is TRBV6-4, the J gene TRBJ2-7; D might be TRBD1 (6 bases). The CDR3 consists of 13 residues. V was clipped by 4 bases and J by 4 bases, with 11 bases between them. Germline V gene lookup returns CDR1 MRHNA and CDR2 SNTAGT. DNA for the CDR3: TGTGCCAGCAGTGTTCAGACAGGATACGAGCAGTACTTC. It specifies CASSVQTGYEQYF.

The chain uses TRBV10-3 and TRBJ2-3; D gene unclear. Trimming took 0 bases from V and 0 from J, leaving 10 bases between them. The CDR3 extends over 16 amino acids. The germline V gene encodes CDR1 ENHRY and CDR2 SYGVKD. The CDR3 sequence: CAISESAAKSTDTQYF. The DNA of the CDR3 is TGTGCCATCAGTGAGTCGGCGGCGAAGAGCACAGATACGCAGTATTTT.

The chain is built from TRBV10-3 and TRBJ1-1, with D hard to call. Germline loops: CDR1 ENHRY, CDR2 SYGVKD. The CDR3 sequence is 15 residues long. Between the trimmed V and J ends, which lost 3 bases and 3 bases, there was a span of 14 bases. CDR3 region: CAISEDRGEDTEAFF. The CDR3 nucleotides read TGTGCCATCAGTGAAGACCGGGGTGAGGACACTGAAGCTTTCTTT.

V usage is TRBV11-1 and J usage is TRBJ2-5, with D unclear. With the DNA end fitting TRBJ2-7 better, the J assignment may be wrong. Germline V gene data show CDR1 as SGHAT and CDR2 as FQDESV (reference sequence). There are 16 residues in the CDR3. CDR3 region: CASSFSLSSTRYEQYF. DNA of the CDR3: TGTGCCAGCAGCTTTAGTCTCTCTAGTACTCGGTACGAGCAGTACTTC.